These 15 T cell receptor beta chains were sequenced from one sample in a study of T cell responses to AZD1222 COVID-19 vaccine. TCRdb keeps only in-frame clones here, not all; method: immunoSEQ multiplex PCR. In the table there are roughly 120,000 clones, about 90% of which are singletons. This material consisted of peripheral blood, taken on day 0 of AZD1222 vaccination. These receptors came from an adult in good health.

The rearrangement joins TRBV6-2 or TRBV6-3 to TRBJ1-1, with D perhaps matching TRBD1 (5 bases). This CDR3 spans 15 amino acids. Germline values: CDR1 MNHEY, CDR2 SVGEGT. V was trimmed by 2 bases and J by 0 bases, leaving 10 bases between them. In DNA form, the CDR3 reads TGTGCCAGCAGTTACCGGGGGTTTATGAACACTGAAGCTTTCTTT. Translated, it gives CASSYRGFMNTEAFF.

V and J are TRBV7-2 and TRBJ1-1; D gene ambiguous. The germline V gene has CDR1 SGHTA and CDR2 FQGNSA. V lost 4 bases and J 5 bases, leaving 14 bases between the germline ends. This CDR3 has 14 amino acids. CDR3 in amino acids: CASSSQGRATEAFF. CDR3 DNA: TGTGCCAGCAGCTCCCAAGGGAGGGCGACTGAAGCTTTCTTT. Full variable domain (rest looked up from reference TRBV7-2 and TRBJ1-1): GAGVSQSPSNKVTEKGKDVELRCDPISGHTALYWYRQSLGQGLEFLIYFQGNSAPDKSGLPSDRFSAERTGGSVSTLTIQRTQQEDSAVYLCASSSQGRATEAFFGQGTRLTVV.

The chain combines TRBV7-9 with TRBJ2-6, with D tentatively TRBD1 or TRBD2 (5 bases each). Trimming removed 6 bases at V and 0 bases at J, with 21 bases between. There are 19 residues in the CDR3. Germline CDR1 and CDR2: SEHNR and FQNEAQ (reference sequence). The CDR3 sequence is CASRSRVGEGSSGANVLTF. The CDR3 DNA is TGTGCCAGCAGGTCTCGGGTCGGCGAGGGGTCCTCTGGGGCCAACGTCCTGACTTTC. Combining the CDR3 with reference TRBV7-9 and TRBJ2-6 gives the whole variable domain DTGVSQNPRHKITKRGQNVTFRCDPISEHNRLYWYRQTLGQGPEFLTYFQNEAQLEKSRLLSDRFSAERPKGSFSTLEIQRTEQGDSAMYLCASRSRVGEGSSGANVLTFGAGSRLTVL.

The V call is TRBV3-1 (or the pseudogene TRBV3-2), the J call TRBJ2-2; 13 bases line up with TRBD2. Germline CDR1 reads LGHDT; CDR2 reads YNNKEL (reference sequence). With V trimmed by 5 bases and J by 7 bases, 10 bases remained unmatched. This CDR3 has 17 residues. The chain's CDR3 is CASSSRTSGRRVGELFF. The DNA of the CDR3 is TGTGCCAGCAGCTCCCGGACTAGCGGGAGACGGGTCGGGGAGCTGTTTTTT.

The chain couples TRBV5-5 to TRBJ2-7, with D possibly being TRBD2 (5 bases). Germline loops: CDR1 SGHKS, CDR2 YYEKEE (reference sequence). V lost 0 bases and J 3 bases, leaving 10 bases between the germline ends. The length of the CDR3 is 14 residues. The CDR3 spells CASSLVRVSYEQYF. CDR3 coding DNA: TGTGCCAGCAGCTTGGTGCGGGTGAGCTACGAGCAGTACTTC.

The chain employs TRBV4-1 and TRBJ2-1; 10 bases match TRBD1. This CDR3 contains 15 residues. The germline gives CDR1 MGHRA, CDR2 YSYEKL. J was trimmed by 3 bases and V by 3 bases; bases with no gene match: 2. CDR3: CASSQTGGDYNEQFF. The CDR3 DNA reads TGCGCCAGCAGCCAGACAGGGGGCGACTACAATGAGCAGTTCTTC.

This clone has more than one count but fewer than ten. The chain links TRBV18 to TRBJ1-5, with 8 bases identical to TRBD1. The CDR3 runs 15 residues. Germline V gene sequence: CDR1 KGHSH, CDR2 LQKENI. The V and J ends lost 2 bases and 2 bases, in that order; junction bases with no gene match: 2. The CDR3 here is CASSPTTGGNQPQHF. CDR3 bases: TGTGCCAGCTCACCAACGACAGGGGGCAATCAGCCCCAGCATTTT.

This clone occurred a few times. The CDR3 loop is CASSAGGSVYNEQFF. The CDR3 bases are TGTGCCAGCAGCGCCGGGGGGAGCGTATACAATGAGCAGTTCTTC. The genes are TRBV11-3 and TRBJ2-1; 7 bases are a match to TRBD2. V was pared by 5 bases and J by 4 bases, with 8 bases of the junction left unmatched. CDR1 is SGHNT and CDR2 is YENEEA in the germline V gene. This CDR3 comprises 15 residues.

The V call is TRBV7-9, the J call TRBJ2-2; a weak D match, TRBD2 (5 bases). Germline V gene data show CDR1 as SEHNR and CDR2 as FQNEAQ (reference sequence). Trimming left V 1 base short and J 6 bases short, with 9 bases between. CDR3 length equals 14 residues. The CDR3 protein is CASSLVLDAGELFF. Written as DNA, the CDR3 is TGTGCCAGCAGCTTAGTACTAGACGCCGGGGAGCTGTTTTTT.

The V and J genes are TRBV19 and TRBJ1-3, with 7 bases identical to TRBD1. CDR3 length: 16 residues. V lost 7 bases and J lost 0; bases outside the gene matches: 9. Per germline, CDR1 LNHDA and CDR2 SQIVND (reference sequence). This CDR3 reads CASTKGQLVSGNTIYF. In DNA, the CDR3 is TGTGCCAGTACCAAGGGACAGCTGGTCTCTGGAAACACCATATATTTT.

This clone showed up just a few times. V is TRBV7-8 and J is TRBJ2-7; TRBD2 agrees at 10 bases. J was trimmed by 5 bases and V by 4 bases; bases with no gene match: 20. The CDR3 spans 19 residues. Germline-derived CDR1 and CDR2 are SGHVS and FQNEAQ. The CDR3 DNA reads as TGTGCCAGCAGCTCAACCCACGCAACGAGTAGCGGGGGGAGACACGAGCAGTACTTC. Amino acid sequence: CASSSTHATSSGGRHEQYF.

The J gene is TRBJ1-1, the V gene TRBV18, with a tentative D call TRBD1 (6 bases). Germline V gene sequence: CDR1 KGHSH, CDR2 LQKENI. The CDR3 length is 15 residues. V was clipped by 3 bases and J by 3 bases, with 14 bases between them. The CDR3 sequence is CASSPPGQEDTEAFF. For the CDR3, the DNA is TGTGCCAGCTCACCCCCGGGACAAGAGGACACTGAAGCTTTCTTT.

This sequence joins TRBV6-4 and TRBJ2-1; D remains ambiguous. V was cut by 4 bases and J by 5 bases, with 12 bases left in between. CDR1 and CDR2 from the germline V gene are MRHNA and SNTAGT. This CDR3 has 14 residues. The CDR3 reads CASSVETANNEQFF. The DNA for the CDR3 is TGTGCCAGCAGTGTCGAGACGGCGAACAATGAGCAGTTCTTC.

This clone was counted a single time. The CDR3 nucleotides read TGTGCCAGCGGGTACTCTGGGGCCAACGTCCTGACTTTC. This codes for CASGYSGANVLTF. The rearrangement uses TRBV5-4 and TRBJ2-6; D is unresolved. The ends were cut back, 7 bases at V and 0 bases at J, with 5 bases in the middle. Germline V lookup: CDR1 SGHNT, CDR2 YYREEE (reference sequence). This CDR3 is 13 amino acids long.

The chain combines TRBV9 with TRBJ1-4; 9 bases are a match to TRBD1. The germline V gene has CDR1 SGDLS and CDR2 YYNGEE. J lost 5 bases, V lost 4 bases, and 6 bases had no gene match. The CDR3 has 15 amino acids. Written as DNA, the CDR3 is TGTGCCAGCAGCCTAGGGACAGGGACGAATGAAAAACTGTTTTTT. Translating it yields CASSLGTGTNEKLFF.